The rows below give T cell receptor beta chains drawn from one sample of a study of blood T cell repertoires in COVID-19. The data were produced by immunoSEQ multiplex PCR, yet TCRdb's version contains in-frame clones alone and is incomplete. The sample includes under 95,000 clones, 70% to 90% seen only once; the top ten take roughly an eighth. The sequenced material came from peripheral blood. The source is a human donor in a cohort sampled during active COVID-19. CDR3s include the opening cysteine and the closing phenylalanine or tryptophan.

TRBV7-2	TRBJ1-1	CASSLVLQGGHTEAFF
TRBV4-2	TRBJ1-2	CASSQEGGEGTGYTF
TRBV5-6	TRBJ2-7	CASSAGQGRLSYEQYF
TRBV5-4	TRBJ2-7	CASSDQGGTGGYEQYF
TRBV15	TRBJ2-3	CATSRDLRERPDTQYF
TRBV29-1	TRBJ2-5	CSASSPTGNRETQYF
TRBV6-6	TRBJ1-4	CASSYRGSEKLFF
TRBV7-8	TRBJ2-1	CASSSAMNEQFF
TRBV19	TRBJ2-3	CASSTTGLAHTDTQYF
TRBV27	TRBJ1-4	CASSPQGATNEKLFF
TRBV3-1/TRBV3-2	TRBJ2-7	CASSRGVSLAGGYEQYF
TRBV2	TRBJ2-3	CASNQRGADTQYF
TRBV6-5	TRBJ1-2	CASTPISTGENTF
TRBV19	TRBJ1-1	CASSLPGQVGRSEAFF
TRBV9	TRBJ2-2	CASSAPVPTGELFF
TRBV5-1	TRBJ2-2	CASSLRLAETNTGELFF
TRBV7-2	TRBJ2-7	CASSTTWHEQYF
TRBV5-1	TRBJ1-4	CASSPDPPNEKLFF
TRBV19	TRBJ2-5	CASSTQANQETQYF
TRBV5-1	TRBJ2-3	CASSPLRRGTDTQYF
TRBV28	TRBJ1-1	CASSPGGTEAFF
TRBV11-2	TRBJ1-1	CASSLDRDRGEAFF
TRBV15	TRBJ1-4	CATSRSQGTGETNEKLFF
TRBV2	TRBJ1-1	CASSDEPGTEAFF
TRBV19	TRBJ1-1	CASSIVSLKGARAFF
TRBV5-1	TRBJ2-2	CASSSGQGSPGELFF
TRBV7-3	TRBJ2-1	CASSRQLAGNGYEQFF
TRBV9	TRBJ2-7	CASSLDSYEQYF
TRBV30	TRBJ2-5	CAWSGDNQETQYF
TRBV7-8	TRBJ2-1	CASSTRQGAIITEQFF
TRBV2	TRBJ2-2	CASSDGTGTGELFF
TRBV12-3/TRBV12-4	TRBJ1-6	CASRAAATSPLHF
TRBV19	TRBJ1-2	CASSIRRGVSGYTF
TRBV5-8	TRBJ1-4	CASSFRGFTNEKLFF